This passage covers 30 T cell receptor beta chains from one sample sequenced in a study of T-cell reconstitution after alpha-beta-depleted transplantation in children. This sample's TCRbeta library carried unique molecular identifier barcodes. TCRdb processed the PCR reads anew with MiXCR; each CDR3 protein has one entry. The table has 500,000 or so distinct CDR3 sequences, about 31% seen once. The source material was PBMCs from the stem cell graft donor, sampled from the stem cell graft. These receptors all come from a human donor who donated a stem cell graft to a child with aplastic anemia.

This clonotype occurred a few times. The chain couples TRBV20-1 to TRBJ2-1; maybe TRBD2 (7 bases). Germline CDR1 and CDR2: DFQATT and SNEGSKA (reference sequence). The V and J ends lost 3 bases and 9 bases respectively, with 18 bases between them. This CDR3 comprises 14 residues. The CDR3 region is CSARVGGRGGEQFF. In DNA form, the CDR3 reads TGCAGTGCTAGGGTAGGGGGGAGGGGGGGTGAGCAGTTCTTC.

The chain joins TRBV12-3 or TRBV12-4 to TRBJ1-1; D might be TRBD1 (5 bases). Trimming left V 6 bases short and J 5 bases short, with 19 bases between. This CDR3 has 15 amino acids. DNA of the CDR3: TGTGCCAGCAGGGGAAGGGACCTCTTGGGGACTGAAGCTTTCTTT. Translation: CASRGRDLLGTEAFF.

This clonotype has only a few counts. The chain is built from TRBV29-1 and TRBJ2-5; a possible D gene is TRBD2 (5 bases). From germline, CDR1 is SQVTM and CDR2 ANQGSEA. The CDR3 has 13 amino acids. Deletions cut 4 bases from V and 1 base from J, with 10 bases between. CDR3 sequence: CSVGRQPQETQYF. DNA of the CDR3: TGCAGCGTTGGGAGGCAGCCCCAAGAGACCCAGTACTTC. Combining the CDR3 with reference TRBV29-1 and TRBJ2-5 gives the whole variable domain SAVISQKPSRDICQRGTSLTIQCQVDSQVTMMFWYRQQPGQSLTLIATANQGSEATYESGFVIDKFPISRPNLTFSTLTVSNMSPEDSSIYLCSVGRQPQETQYFGPGTRLLVL.

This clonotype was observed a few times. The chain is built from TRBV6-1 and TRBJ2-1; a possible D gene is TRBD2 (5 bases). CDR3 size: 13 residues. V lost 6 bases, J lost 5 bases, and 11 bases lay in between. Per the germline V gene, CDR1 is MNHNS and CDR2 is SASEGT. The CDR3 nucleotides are TGTGCCAGCAGAGGAGCGGAGCACAATGAGCAGTTCTTC. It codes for CASRGAEHNEQFF.

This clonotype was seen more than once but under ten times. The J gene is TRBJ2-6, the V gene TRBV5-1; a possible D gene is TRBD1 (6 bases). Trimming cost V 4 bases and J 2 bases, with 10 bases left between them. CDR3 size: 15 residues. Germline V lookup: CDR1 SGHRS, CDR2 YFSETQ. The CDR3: CASSEGVTGANVLTF. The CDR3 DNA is TGCGCCAGCAGCGAGGGGGTTACTGGGGCCAACGTCCTGACTTTC.

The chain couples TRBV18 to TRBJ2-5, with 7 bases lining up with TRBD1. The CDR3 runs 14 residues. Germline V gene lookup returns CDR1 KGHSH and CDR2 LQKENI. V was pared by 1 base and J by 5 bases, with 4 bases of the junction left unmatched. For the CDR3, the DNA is TGTGCCAGCTCACCACAGGGGGCTCGGGAGACCCAGTACTTC. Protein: CASSPQGARETQYF.

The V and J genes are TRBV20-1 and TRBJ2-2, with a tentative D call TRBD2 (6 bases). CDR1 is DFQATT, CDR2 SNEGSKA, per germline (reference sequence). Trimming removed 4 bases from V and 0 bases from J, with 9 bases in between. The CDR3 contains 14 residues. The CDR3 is CSATGGTNTGELFF. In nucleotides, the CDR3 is TGCAGTGCTACTGGCGGGACGAACACCGGGGAGCTGTTTTTT.

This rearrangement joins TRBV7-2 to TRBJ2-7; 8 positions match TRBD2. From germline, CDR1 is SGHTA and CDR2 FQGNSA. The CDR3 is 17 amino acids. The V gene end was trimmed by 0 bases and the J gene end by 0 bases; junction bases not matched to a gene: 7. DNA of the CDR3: TGTGCCAGCAGCTTAGCCCCTAGCGGGCGGAGCTCCTACGAGCAGTACGTC. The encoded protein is CASSLAPSGRSSYEQYV.

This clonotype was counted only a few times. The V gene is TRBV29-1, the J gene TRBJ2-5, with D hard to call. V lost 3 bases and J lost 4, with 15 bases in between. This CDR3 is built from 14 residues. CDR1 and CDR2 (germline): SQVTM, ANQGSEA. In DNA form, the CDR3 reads TGCAGCGTTGACGGTCAGGTCCGGTCAGAGACCCAGTACTTC. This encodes CSVDGQVRSETQYF.

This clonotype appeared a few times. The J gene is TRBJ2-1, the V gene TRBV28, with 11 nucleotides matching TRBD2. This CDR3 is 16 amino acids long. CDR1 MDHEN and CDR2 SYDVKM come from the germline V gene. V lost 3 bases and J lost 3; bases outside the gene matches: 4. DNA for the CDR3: TGTGCCAGCAGTTTCGCCGGGACTAGCGGCTACAATGAGCAGTTCTTC. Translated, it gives CASSFAGTSGYNEQFF.

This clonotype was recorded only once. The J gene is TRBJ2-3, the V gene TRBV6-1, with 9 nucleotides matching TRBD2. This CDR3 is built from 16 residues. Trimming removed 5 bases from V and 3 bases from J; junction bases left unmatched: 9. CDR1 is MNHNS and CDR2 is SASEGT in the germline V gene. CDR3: CASSIQLAGRTDTQYF. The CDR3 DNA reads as TGTGCCAGCAGTATTCAGCTAGCGGGAAGGACAGATACGCAGTATTTT.

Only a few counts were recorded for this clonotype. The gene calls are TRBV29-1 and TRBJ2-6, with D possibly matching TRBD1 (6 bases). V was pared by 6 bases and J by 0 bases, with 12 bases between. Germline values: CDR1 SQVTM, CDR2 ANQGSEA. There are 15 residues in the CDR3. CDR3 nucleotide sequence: TGCAGCGTCGGACAGCTAAGCTCTGGGGCCAACGTCCTGACTTTC. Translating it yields CSVGQLSSGANVLTF.

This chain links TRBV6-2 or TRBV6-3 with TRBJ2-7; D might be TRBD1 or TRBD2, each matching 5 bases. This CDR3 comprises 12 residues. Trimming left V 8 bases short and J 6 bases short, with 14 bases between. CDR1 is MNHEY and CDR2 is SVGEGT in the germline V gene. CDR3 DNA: TGTGCCAGCGGGACCTACGGGTCCGAGCAGTACGTC. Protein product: CASGTYGSEQYV.

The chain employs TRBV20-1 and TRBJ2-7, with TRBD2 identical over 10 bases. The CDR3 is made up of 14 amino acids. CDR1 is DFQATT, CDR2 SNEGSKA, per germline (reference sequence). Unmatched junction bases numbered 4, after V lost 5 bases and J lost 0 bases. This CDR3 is CSAVAGGRSYEQYF. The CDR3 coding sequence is TGCAGTGCTGTAGCGGGAGGACGCTCCTACGAGCAGTACTTC.

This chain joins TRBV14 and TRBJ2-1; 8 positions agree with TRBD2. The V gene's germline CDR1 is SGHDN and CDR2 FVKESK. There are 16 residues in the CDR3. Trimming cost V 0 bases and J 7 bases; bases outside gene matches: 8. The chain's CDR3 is CASSQDRGLAPNEQFF. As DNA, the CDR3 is TGTGCCAGCAGCCAAGATCGAGGACTAGCCCCTAATGAGCAGTTCTTC. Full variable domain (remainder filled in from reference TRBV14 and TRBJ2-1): EAGVTQFPSHSVIEKGQTVTLRCDPISGHDNLYWYRRVMGKEIKFLLHFVKESKQDESGMPNNRFLAERTGGTYSTLKVQPAELEDSGVYFCASSQDRGLAPNEQFFGPGTRLTVL.

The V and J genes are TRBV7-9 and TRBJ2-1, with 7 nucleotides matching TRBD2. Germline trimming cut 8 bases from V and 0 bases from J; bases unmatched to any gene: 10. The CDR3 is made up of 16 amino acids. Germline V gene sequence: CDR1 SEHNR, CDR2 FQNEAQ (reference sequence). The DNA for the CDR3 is TGTGCCAGCTTCTATAGCGGGCCTGACTCCTACAATGAGCAGTTCTTC. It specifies CASFYSGPDSYNEQFF.

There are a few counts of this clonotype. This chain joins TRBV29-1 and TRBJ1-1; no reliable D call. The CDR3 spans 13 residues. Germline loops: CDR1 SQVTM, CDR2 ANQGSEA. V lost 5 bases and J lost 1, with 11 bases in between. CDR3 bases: TGCAGCGTTTATCGAGCTACGAACACTGAAGCTTTCTTT. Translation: CSVYRATNTEAFF.

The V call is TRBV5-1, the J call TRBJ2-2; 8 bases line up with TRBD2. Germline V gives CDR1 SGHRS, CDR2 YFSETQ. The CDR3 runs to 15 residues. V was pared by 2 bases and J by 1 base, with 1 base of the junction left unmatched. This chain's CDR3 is CASSFTSGNTGELFF. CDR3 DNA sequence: TGCGCCAGCAGCTTTACTAGCGGGAACACCGGGGAGCTGTTTTTT.

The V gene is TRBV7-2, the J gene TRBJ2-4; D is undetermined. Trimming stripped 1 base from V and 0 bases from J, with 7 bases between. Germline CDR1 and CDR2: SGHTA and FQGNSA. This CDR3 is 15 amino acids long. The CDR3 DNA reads TGTGCCAGCAGCTTAGATTACGTAGCCAAAAACATTCAGTACTTC. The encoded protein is CASSLDYVAKNIQYF.

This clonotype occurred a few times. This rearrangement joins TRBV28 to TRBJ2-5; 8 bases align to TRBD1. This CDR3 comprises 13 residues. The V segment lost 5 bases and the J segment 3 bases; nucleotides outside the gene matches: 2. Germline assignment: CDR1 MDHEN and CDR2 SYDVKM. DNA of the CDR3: TGTGCCAGCAGTCAGGGACAGGAAGAGACCCAGTACTTC. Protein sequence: CASSQGQEETQYF.

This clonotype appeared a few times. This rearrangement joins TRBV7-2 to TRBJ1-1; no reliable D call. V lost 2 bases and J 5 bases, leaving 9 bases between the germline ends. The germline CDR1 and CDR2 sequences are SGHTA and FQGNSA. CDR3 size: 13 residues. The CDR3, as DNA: TGTGCCAGCAGCTTACCCCCTTCTACTGAAGCTTTCTTT. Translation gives CASSLPPSTEAFF.

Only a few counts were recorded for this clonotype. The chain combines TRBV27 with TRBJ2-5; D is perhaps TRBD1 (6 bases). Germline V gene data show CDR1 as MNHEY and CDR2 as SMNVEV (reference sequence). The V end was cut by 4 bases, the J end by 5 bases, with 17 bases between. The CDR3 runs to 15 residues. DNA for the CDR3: TGTGCCAGCAGTTCGGACAGCCCCGGCAGGGAGACCCAGTACTTC. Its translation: CASSSDSPGRETQYF.

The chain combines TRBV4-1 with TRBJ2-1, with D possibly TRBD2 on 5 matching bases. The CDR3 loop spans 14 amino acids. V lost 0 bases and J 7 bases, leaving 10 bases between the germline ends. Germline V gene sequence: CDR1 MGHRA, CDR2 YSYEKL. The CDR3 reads CASSQDRGTNEQFF. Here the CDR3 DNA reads TGCGCCAGCAGCCAAGATCGGGGAACAAATGAGCAGTTCTTC.

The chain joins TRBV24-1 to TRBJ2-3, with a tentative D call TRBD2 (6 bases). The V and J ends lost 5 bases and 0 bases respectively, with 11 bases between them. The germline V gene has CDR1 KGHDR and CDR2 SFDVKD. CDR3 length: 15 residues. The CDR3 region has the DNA TGTGCCACCAGTGCTGGGGGAGGAAGCACAGATACGCAGTATTTT. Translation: CATSAGGGSTDTQYF.

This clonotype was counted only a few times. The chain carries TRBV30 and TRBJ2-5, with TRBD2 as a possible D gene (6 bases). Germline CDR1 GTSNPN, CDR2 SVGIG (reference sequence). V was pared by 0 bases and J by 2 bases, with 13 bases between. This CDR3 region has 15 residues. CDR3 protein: CAWSVTGGPQETQYF. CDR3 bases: TGTGCCTGGAGTGTGACTGGAGGGCCTCAAGAGACCCAGTACTTC.

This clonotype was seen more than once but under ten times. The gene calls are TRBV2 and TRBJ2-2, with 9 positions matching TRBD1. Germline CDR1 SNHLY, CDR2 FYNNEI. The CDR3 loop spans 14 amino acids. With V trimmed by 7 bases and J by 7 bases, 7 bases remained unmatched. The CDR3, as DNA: TGTGCCAGCAAGTGGGGACAGGGTGGCGGGGAGCTGTTTTTT. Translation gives CASKWGQGGGELFF.

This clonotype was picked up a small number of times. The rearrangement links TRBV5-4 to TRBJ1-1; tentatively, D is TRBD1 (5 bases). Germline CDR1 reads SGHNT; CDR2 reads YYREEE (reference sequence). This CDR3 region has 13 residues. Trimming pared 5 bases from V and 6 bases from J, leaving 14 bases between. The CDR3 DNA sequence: TGTGCCAGCAGTCCGGTGAGGGGAGCTGAAGCTTTCTTT. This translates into CASSPVRGAEAFF.

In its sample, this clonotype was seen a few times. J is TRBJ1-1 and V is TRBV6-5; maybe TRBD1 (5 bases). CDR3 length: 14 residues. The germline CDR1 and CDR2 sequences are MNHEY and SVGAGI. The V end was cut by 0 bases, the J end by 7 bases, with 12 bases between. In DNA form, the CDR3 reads TGTGCCAGCAGTTACTCAGACAGTGACAATGAAGCTTTCTTT. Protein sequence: CASSYSDSDNEAFF.

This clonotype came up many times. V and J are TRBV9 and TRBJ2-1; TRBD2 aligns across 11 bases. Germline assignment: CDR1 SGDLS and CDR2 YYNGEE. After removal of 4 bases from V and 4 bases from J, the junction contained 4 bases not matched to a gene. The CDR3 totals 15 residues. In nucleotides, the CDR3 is TGTGCCAGCAGCTCGGGACTAGCGGCATACAATGAGCAGTTCTTC. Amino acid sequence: CASSSGLAAYNEQFF.

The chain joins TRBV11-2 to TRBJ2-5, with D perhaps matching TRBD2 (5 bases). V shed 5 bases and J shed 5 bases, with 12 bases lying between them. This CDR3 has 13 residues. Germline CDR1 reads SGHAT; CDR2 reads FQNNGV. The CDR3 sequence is CASSHGMGETQYF. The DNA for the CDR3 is TGTGCCAGCAGCCACGGGATGGGGGAGACCCAGTACTTC.